This T cell receptor beta chain emerged from a study of blood T cells in healthy people across ages (dated by TCRdb to between 2014 and 2016). Context from the whole study: In model experiments, template switching captured roughly one uniquely barcoded TCR beta cDNA molecule for every two T cells. To track age-related changes in TCR beta repertoire diversity, the study relied on deep sequencing normalized with unique cDNA molecular identifiers. The donors were divided into four age groups: young (average around 17 years), middle-aged (under 40), aged (about 56) and long-lived (82). Donors of different ages were randomly distributed across sequencing lanes to avoid experimental bias. For two donors (one aged 18 to 30 and one aged 80 or older), the study analyzed two additional independent replicas of 1 million unique cDNA reads from the same blood draw. The study at large found these results: Observed TCR beta diversity correlated strongly with the percentage of naive T cells measured by flow cytometry. Bulk unsorted PBMC profiling prevented conclusive comparison of naive and antigen-experienced compartments. Compared with the aged group, more naive CD4+ T cells, fewer expanded clones and increased TCR diversity were shown by the long-lived group, suggesting age selection. Donor CMV infection status was unknown, potentially confounding age-related changes in expanded clonotypes. Estimates of total diversity based on one million sequenced T cells were regarded as lower bounds and as underestimates. As age increased, observed TCR beta diversity per million T cells dropped in a roughly linear way, and a significant reduction was already evident by age 40.

The CDR3 measures 14 amino acids from cysteine to phenylalanine. Solely the CDR3 DNA is kept, with 42 bases framed from the first base. Sequences MNHNS (CDR1) and SASEGT (CDR2) are obtained from the germline V gene. The junction shows trimming of 5 bases on V and 9 bases on J, and the gene matches do not reach 10 bases of it. Receptor amplification or capture employed 5' RACE. For sequencing, an Illumina HiSeq 2500 was employed. A second roughly 7 to 11 cycle PCR used a sample-barcoded 5' primer and a J-beta primer mix. A unique molecular identifier was introduced onto each TCR beta cDNA molecule by a template-switch 5' adaptor carrying 12 random nucleotides. Each sample yielded at least 3 million CDR3-containing paired-end reads. First-strand cDNA was synthesized from all RNA with the Mint cDNA synthesis kit, primed by a TRBC-specific oligonucleotide. Following uracil-DNA glycosylase treatment, all cDNA underwent a first 18-cycle PCR with the universal primers M1SS and BC2_uni_R. In the authors' own workflow: For normalization, 1 million high-quality reads, each with a distinct molecular identifier, were randomly selected from each sample. Reads sharing molecular identifiers were discarded rather than binned into consensus sequences. MiTCR, set to a Q25 quality threshold and the strictest error-elimination algorithm, was used for CDR3 identification, clonotype clustering and error correction. A nonparametric unseen species model using Euler transformation provided a lower-bound estimate of total TCR beta diversity. TCRdb reanalyzed the raw reads on its own, using fastp at Q25 for trimming and MiXCR for clone calling, and kept in-frame beta chains. Each entry merges the rows of one CDR3 protein and shows their most common DNA and genes. The V and J calls follow TCRdb's processing rather than the paper's. The sample table records 1,500,000 or so distinct CDR3 sequences; roughly 59% of these occur just once. 6.5% to 8.5% of the sample is in the top ten clones.

There are a few counts of this clonotype. Its recognized antigen is unknown. Base qualities are missing; no much larger clone stands one base away. Donors were 39 systemically healthy Caucasian individuals from Russia aged about 6 to 100 years. Each donor gave ten milliliters of peripheral blood, drawn into EDTA-treated Vacutainer tubes. Ficoll-Paque density-gradient centrifugation was used to isolate PBMCs, with at least 6.5 million per sample. Trizol reagent was used to extract total RNA from the PBMCs, yielding at least 5.5 micrograms per sample. The percentages of naive CD45RAhigh/CD27high T cells were determined by flow cytometry on a PBMC aliquot from every donor.

Sequencing input: blood. This receptor was obtained from a man between 18 and 29 years old in good health. The rearrangement joined TRBV6-1 to TRBJ1-5; 7 central nucleotides agree with TRBD1. The DNA sequence is given as TGTGCCAGCAGTTCGGGACAGAATGAACGGCCCCAGCATTTT. This translates into CASSSGQNERPQHF.